These 14 T cell receptor beta chains originate from one sample sequenced in a study of Ad26.COV2.S vaccination and SARS-CoV-2 variants. Profiled with immunoSEQ multiplex PCR; TCRdb holds only in-frame clones, not every one. The table has about 400,000 clones, 89% seen once. Treatment given: approximately 18 received Ad26.COV2.S at low or high dose, single or two shots; 5 received placebo; per-sample allocation not given. Following the first vaccine or placebo injection, samples were taken on day 63. The source was peripheral blood, collected in a trial of Ad26.COV2.S vaccine versus placebo. The receptors derive from a person between 18 and 59 years old who received the Ad26.COV2.S COVID-19 vaccine or a placebo.

This clone has just a few counts. This rearrangement joins TRBV28 to TRBJ1-6; D is unclear. The CDR3 extends over 11 amino acids. The ends were cut back, 6 bases at V and 7 bases at J, with 4 bases in the middle. CDR1 MDHEN and CDR2 SYDVKM come from the germline V gene. CDR3 sequence: CASSLNSPLHF. The CDR3 nucleotides read TGTGCCAGCAGCCTAAATTCACCCCTCCACTTT.

The rearrangement uses TRBV6-5 and TRBJ1-1, with D possibly being TRBD1 (5 bases). The CDR3 loop spans 15 amino acids. The germline CDR1 and CDR2 sequences are MNHEY and SVGAGI. V was shortened by 0 bases and J by 11 bases, with 19 bases between the two germline ends. This chain's CDR3 is CASSYSGAHPEGAFF. The DNA for the CDR3 is TGTGCCAGCAGTTACTCCGGGGCTCACCCGGAGGGGGCTTTCTTT.

V and J are TRBV28 and TRBJ2-1; the match to TRBD2 covers 9 bases. With 1 base clipped from V and 7 bases from J, the junction kept 8 bases outside the gene matches. Germline CDR1 and CDR2: MDHEN and SYDVKM. The CDR3 runs to 16 residues. Written as DNA, the CDR3 is TGTGCCAGCAGTTTATTCGGGCGGGAGGGCCTGAATGAGCAGTTCTTC. It translates to CASSLFGREGLNEQFF.

As DNA, the CDR3 is TGTGCCAGCAGCTTCCAAGGAGAAGATGAGCAGTTCTTC. It codes for CASSFQGEDEQFF. The chain combines TRBV4-2 with TRBJ2-1, with unresolved D. V lost 5 bases and J lost 8, with 13 bases in between. The CDR3 length is 13 residues. Germline CDR1 reads LGHNA; CDR2 reads YNFKEQ.

The V and J genes are TRBV6-5 and TRBJ2-5, with a possible D match to TRBD2 (6 bases). The germline V gene encodes CDR1 MNHEY and CDR2 SVGAGI. The V end was cut by 11 bases, the J end by 5 bases, with 18 bases between. CDR3 length: 13 amino acids. This CDR3 is CAGREHISETQYF. In DNA form, the CDR3 reads TGTGCCGGACGGGAGCATATTTCGGAGACCCAGTACTTC.

The genes are TRBV27 and TRBJ1-1; 10 bases fit TRBD1. The CDR3 totals 15 residues. The V and J ends lost 3 bases and 1 base, in that order; junction bases with no gene match: 2. The germline gives CDR1 MNHEY, CDR2 SMNVEV (reference sequence). CDR3 in amino acids: CASSFRTGGNTEAFF. CDR3 nucleotide sequence: TGTGCCAGCAGTTTCAGGACAGGGGGGAACACTGAAGCTTTCTTT.

The chain employs TRBV5-1 and TRBJ2-6; the D call may be TRBD1 or TRBD2 (6 bases each). V shed 3 bases and J shed 4 bases, with 8 bases lying between them. This CDR3 contains 14 residues. CDR1 is SGHRS and CDR2 is YFSETQ in the germline V gene. CDR3 residues: CASSWGAGANVLTF. CDR3 in DNA: TGCGCCAGCAGCTGGGGGGCCGGGGCCAACGTCCTGACTTTC.

The chain uses TRBV6-1 and TRBJ2-1, with TRBD2 matching over 8 bases. The V gene end was trimmed by 2 bases and the J gene end by 0 bases; junction bases not matched to a gene: 0. The CDR3 is 15 residues long. Germline V gene lookup returns CDR1 MNHNS and CDR2 SASEGT. The CDR3 is CASSETSGSYNEQFF. For the CDR3, the DNA is TGTGCCAGCAGTGAAACTAGCGGCTCCTACAATGAGCAGTTCTTC.

The chain combines TRBV7-7 with TRBJ2-3, with TRBD2 matching 8 bases. Trimming took 1 base from V and 3 from J; bases not matched to a gene: 3. CDR3 length: 15 residues. Germline lookup yields CDR1 SSHAT and CDR2 FNYEAQ (reference sequence). CDR3 in amino acids: CASSLGSGTTDTQYF. In DNA, the CDR3 is TGTGCCAGCAGCTTAGGTAGCGGGACAACAGATACGCAGTATTTT.

This rearrangement joins TRBV6-5 to TRBJ1-4; TRBD1 aligns across 9 bases. In germline, CDR1 is MNHEY, CDR2 SVGAGI. The CDR3 runs 13 residues. With V trimmed by 6 bases and J by 8 bases, 4 bases remained unmatched. CDR3: CASRQGAKEKLFF. In nucleotides, the CDR3 is TGTGCCAGCAGACAGGGGGCAAAAGAAAAACTGTTTTTT.

This sequence joins TRBV7-2 and TRBJ1-6; TRBD1 aligns across 9 bases. The germline V gene encodes CDR1 SGHTA and CDR2 FQGNSA. The CDR3 is 14 residues long. The junction had 6 bases not matched to a gene; V was cut back by 8 bases and J by 7 bases. DNA for the CDR3: TGTGCCAGCCCGCGGACAGGGGACAATTCACCCCTCCACTTT. Translation: CASPRTGDNSPLHF.

Many counts were recorded for this clone. The chain is built from TRBV5-4 and TRBJ2-3; D gene ambiguous. V lost 0 bases and J lost 3, with 11 bases in between. This CDR3 comprises 15 residues. CDR1 SGHNT and CDR2 YYREEE come from the germline V gene (reference sequence). CDR3 sequence: CASSLAWVGTDTQYF. CDR3 DNA sequence: TGTGCCAGCAGCTTGGCGTGGGTTGGGACAGATACGCAGTATTTT.

This clone was observed a single time. V and J are TRBV6-6 and TRBJ1-5; D is ambiguous. Germline V lookup: CDR1 MNHNY, CDR2 SVGAGI (reference sequence). This CDR3 region has 12 residues. The germline V and J ends were trimmed by 4 bases and 4 bases, with 5 bases remaining between them. As DNA, the CDR3 is TGTGCCAGCAGTTCAGCAAATCAGCCCCAGCATTTT. Its translation is CASSSANQPQHF.

The CDR3 sequence is CASSEGKGGRQPQHF. The CDR3 DNA is TGTGCCAGCAGTGAAGGGAAAGGGGGGCGACAGCCCCAGCATTTT. The rearrangement joins TRBV6-1 to TRBJ1-5; D perhaps matches TRBD1 (6 bases). The CDR3 runs to 15 residues. V shed 1 base and J shed 7 bases, with 14 bases lying between them. Germline V lookup: CDR1 MNHNS, CDR2 SASEGT.